The 31 T cell receptor beta chains listed next were all sequenced from one sample in a study of molecular identifiers for immune sequencing clone quantification. TCRdb re-derived calls from the PCR reads in MiXCR, one entry per CDR3 protein. The table records about 640,000 distinct CDR3 sequences, 15% to 20% of them present only once. Sequenced material: naive CD8+ T cells from blood, with Jurkat cell RNA spiked in. The subset denotes: FACS-sorted CD8+CD4-CCR7+CD45RA+ naive T cells. Every receptor here comes from a human donor in good health. Some libraries in this study had Jurkat cell RNA spiked in.

In this sample, this clonotype turned up many times. The rearrangement links TRBV25-1 to TRBJ2-7; D may be TRBD2 (6 bases). Trimming cost V 3 bases and J 2 bases, with 20 bases left between them. CDR1 is MGHDK and CDR2 is SYGVNS in the germline V gene. This CDR3 has 17 amino acids. The CDR3 DNA sequence: TGTGCCAGCAGTGAGGGGCTACCCGGGACTCTAACCTACGAGCAGTACTTC. This translates into CASSEGLPGTLTYEQYF.

This clonotype has a count of ten or more. The chain joins TRBV11-2 to TRBJ2-6; D is perhaps TRBD1 (5 bases). V lost 5 bases and J lost 4, with 12 bases in between. The CDR3 length is 15 residues. Germline V gene lookup returns CDR1 SGHAT and CDR2 FQNNGV. The CDR3 is CASSQGPMGANVLTF. In nucleotides, the CDR3 is TGTGCCAGCAGCCAGGGCCCGATGGGGGCCAACGTCCTGACTTTC.

In this sample, this clonotype turned up a few times. A much more abundant neighbour one base away suggests this may be a read error. The genes are TRBV3-1 and TRBJ2-7; D perhaps matches TRBD2 (5 bases). CDR1 LGHDT and CDR2 YNNKEL come from the germline V gene (reference sequence). The CDR3 is made up of 13 amino acids. The CDR3 sequence: CASGQEDYYEQYF. CDR3 bases: TGTGCCAGCGGCCAGGAAGACTACTACGAGCAGTACTTC.

The rearrangement links TRBV9 to TRBJ2-4; 7 positions agree with TRBD2. V shed 0 bases, J shed 11 bases, and the junction held 2 bases outside the gene matches. Germline V gene sequence: CDR1 SGDLS, CDR2 YYNGEE. CDR3 length: 12 residues. CDR3 DNA: TGTGCCAGCAGCGTAGGGGGAGGGCTTCAGTACTTC. Translation gives CASSVGGGLQYF.

This clonotype was counted a few times. V gene TRBV12-3 or TRBV12-4 combines with J gene TRBJ1-2; possibly TRBD1 for D (5 bases). This CDR3 is 17 amino acids long. Deletions cut 0 bases from V and 4 bases from J, with 18 bases between. The CDR3 here is CASSLAGTPGGTYGYTF. In DNA form, the CDR3 reads TGTGCCAGCAGTTTAGCGGGGACTCCTGGAGGGACCTATGGCTACACCTTC.

This clonotype occurred many times. A junction end diverges from the germline sequence, so it may reflect a read error. The chain recombines TRBV2 with TRBJ2-1; D unresolved. This CDR3 has 12 residues. CDR1 and CDR2 (germline): SNHLY, FYNNEI. CDR3 protein: CASSDSSPPSSF. The DNA for the CDR3 is TGTGCCAGCAGTGATTCCAGCCCGCCTTCTTCCTTC.

In the case of this clonotype: A much larger clone differs from this one at a single base, so this may be a read error. This chain links TRBV4-3 with TRBJ2-7, with D hard to call. Germline V gene data show CDR1 as LGHNA and CDR2 as YSLEER. CDR3 length: 15 amino acids. The V and J ends lost 0 bases and 6 bases respectively, with 15 bases between them. CDR3 sequence: CASSQDARSPLEQYF. The DNA for the CDR3 is TGCGCCAGCAGCCAAGATGCCAGGAGCCCCCTCGAGCAGTACTTC.

About this clonotype itself: This sequence may be a read error, since a much larger clone differs from it by one base. J is TRBJ2-7 and V is TRBV7-9, with a possible D match to TRBD1 (7 bases). The germline gives CDR1 SEHNR, CDR2 FQNEAQ (reference sequence). This CDR3 has 14 residues. CDR3 nucleotide sequence: TGTGCCAGCAGTGGCGGGGACAGCTCCCACGAGCAGTACTTC. This codes for CASSGGDSSHEQYF.

A few counts support this clonotype. The chain recombines TRBV20-1 with TRBJ2-7, with TRBD2 matching 9 bases. This CDR3 region has 15 residues. CDR1 and CDR2 (germline): DFQATT, SNEGSKA (reference sequence). The V gene end was trimmed by 3 bases and the J gene end by 3 bases; junction bases not matched to a gene: 9. The CDR3 spells CSASFSGGYGYEQYF. CDR3 DNA sequence: TGCAGTGCTAGTTTTAGCGGGGGTTACGGCTACGAGCAGTACTTC.

This clonotype showed up many times. The chain employs TRBV19 and TRBJ2-2; 7 bases align to TRBD1. The V gene's germline CDR1 is LNHDA and CDR2 SQIVND (reference sequence). Losses at the gene ends were 3 bases for V and 7 bases for J; bases not matched to a gene: 8. This CDR3 spans 15 amino acids. DNA of the CDR3: TGTGCCAGTAGTATCGGGTACAGGGGTAACGGGGAGCTGTTTTTT. Protein: CASSIGYRGNGELFF. Full variable domain (rest looked up from reference TRBV19 and TRBJ2-2): DGGITQSPKYLFRKEGQNVTLSCEQNLNHDAMYWYRQDPGQGLRLIYYSQIVNDFQKGDIAEGYSVSREKKESFPLTVTSAQKNPTAFYLCASSIGYRGNGELFFGEGSRLTVL.

V and J are TRBV6-5 and TRBJ2-6; D uncertain. The CDR3 contains 16 residues. The V and J ends lost 4 bases and 4 bases respectively, with 14 bases between them. The V gene's germline CDR1 is MNHEY and CDR2 SVGAGI. The CDR3 loop is CASSSPRVYGANVLTF. The DNA for the CDR3 is TGTGCCAGCAGTTCCCCCCGAGTGTACGGGGCCAACGTCCTGACTTTC.

This clonotype has a count of ten or more. The chain employs TRBV7-2 and TRBJ2-5, with 12 positions matching TRBD2. The V segment lost 5 bases and the J segment 7 bases; nucleotides outside the gene matches: 11. The CDR3 spans 16 residues. Germline CDR1 reads SGHTA; CDR2 reads FQGNSA. The CDR3 sequence: CASSLELAGGLGTQYF. CDR3 coding DNA: TGTGCCAGCAGCCTAGAGCTAGCGGGAGGGCTAGGGACCCAGTACTTC.

At least ten counts were recorded for this clonotype. The chain carries TRBV20-1 and TRBJ2-7; 13 positions agree with TRBD2. V was clipped by 5 bases and J by 1 base; unmatched bases: 11. Germline values: CDR1 DFQATT, CDR2 SNEGSKA (reference sequence). The CDR3 consists of 17 residues. The CDR3 bases are TGCAGTGCTTCTCCCCCGGGACTAGCGGGGAGGTCCTACGAGCAGTACTTC. Amino acid sequence: CSASPPGLAGRSYEQYF.

This clonotype has a handful of counts. V is TRBV6-2 or TRBV6-3 and J is TRBJ1-1, with TRBD1 as a possible D gene (6 bases). Trimming took off 2 bases at V and 2 bases at J, with 12 bases between the two ends. From germline, CDR1 is MNHEY and CDR2 SVGEGT. The CDR3 contains 15 residues. Here the CDR3 reads CASSYEGGINTEAFF. Here the CDR3 DNA reads TGTGCCAGCAGTTACGAGGGGGGTATTAACACTGAAGCTTTCTTT.

This clonotype appeared many times. The chain couples TRBV28 to TRBJ1-5; D is ambiguous. V lost 3 bases and J 5 bases, leaving 8 bases between the germline ends. Per the germline V gene, CDR1 is MDHEN and CDR2 is SYDVKM. This CDR3 comprises 13 residues. The chain's CDR3 is CASSLFSYQPQHF. Written as DNA, the CDR3 is TGTGCCAGCAGTTTGTTCTCGTATCAGCCCCAGCATTTT.

This chain uses TRBV6-1 with TRBJ2-1; 10 nucleotides align to TRBD1. The CDR3 is 17 residues long. Losses at the gene ends were 4 bases for V and 2 bases for J; bases not matched to a gene: 8. Germline assignment: CDR1 MNHNS and CDR2 SASEGT. CDR3 region: CASSVVFGTGAYNEQFF. The CDR3 region has the DNA TGTGCCAGCAGTGTGGTCTTCGGGACAGGGGCCTACAATGAGCAGTTCTTC.

In the case of this clonotype: With a much larger clone just one base away, this may be a read error. The chain links TRBV6-5 to TRBJ1-5, with D possibly being TRBD1 (6 bases). The CDR3 extends over 16 amino acids. V lost 5 bases and J lost 0, with 14 bases in between. Germline values: CDR1 MNHEY, CDR2 SVGAGI. CDR3 bases: TGTGCCAGCAGTCATGGGGGGCCCTATAGCAATCAGCCCCAGCATTTT. Encoded protein: CASSHGGPYSNQPQHF.

This clonotype was recorded at least ten times. The chain recombines TRBV29-1 with TRBJ2-1; 9 bases are shared with TRBD1. The germline gives CDR1 SQVTM, CDR2 ANQGSEA. Trimming took 7 bases from V and 7 from J; bases not matched to a gene: 8. The CDR3 is 13 residues long. DNA for the CDR3: TGCAGCGCCCGGGACAGGGTTTCGAATGAGCAGTTCTTC. This translates into CSARDRVSNEQFF.

On this clonotype itself: A much more abundant neighbour one base away suggests this may be a read error. The conserved phenylalanine or tryptophan is not found at the CDR3 terminus, so this likely reflects a read error. V gene TRBV20-1 combines with J gene TRBJ1-1; 11 bases are shared with TRBD1. V gave up 6 bases and J gave up 5 bases; unmatched junction bases: 8. This CDR3 has 14 residues. Germline V gene lookup returns CDR1 DFQATT and CDR2 SNEGSKA (reference sequence). CDR3 in DNA: TGCAGTGCCCGGGAGGACAGGGGGCGGACTGAAGCTTTCTCT. Protein sequence: CSAREDRGRTEAFS.

In its sample, this clonotype was seen many times. This chain links TRBV28 with TRBJ2-6, with 11 bases matching TRBD1. This CDR3 has 17 amino acids. Germline CDR1 MDHEN, CDR2 SYDVKM. V shed 7 bases and J 0 bases; nucleotides not matched to a gene: 5. The CDR3 spells CASTLGTGGSGANVLTF. The CDR3 bases are TGTGCCAGCACCCTCGGGACAGGGGGCTCTGGGGCCAACGTCCTGACTTTC.

A word on this clonotype: A much larger clonotype is one base distant, so this may be a read error. The chain couples TRBV19 to TRBJ2-7; unclear D gene. The germline V gene encodes CDR1 LNHDA and CDR2 SQIVND (reference sequence). This CDR3 comprises 16 residues. The CDR3 nucleotides read TGTGTCAGTAGTATAGATCCCACGCCAGACACCTACGAGCAGTACTTC. It codes for CVSSIDPTPDTYEQYF. Full variable domain (outside the CDR3, taken from reference TRBV19 and TRBJ2-7): DGGITQSPKYLFRKEGQNVTLSCEQNLNHDAMYWYRQDPGQGLRLIYYSQIVNDFQKGDIAEGYSVSREKKESFPLTVTSAQKNPTAFYLCVSSIDPTPDTYEQYFGPGTRLTVT.

This clonotype was seen just once. The rearrangement joins TRBV5-1 to TRBJ2-1; 7 nucleotides match TRBD1. CDR1 and CDR2 (germline): SGHRS, YFSETQ. V was clipped by 0 bases and J by 2 bases; unmatched bases: 2. This CDR3 has 15 amino acids. The CDR3 nucleotides read TGCGCCAGCAGCTTGGTCGGGACAGCCTACAATGAGCAGTTCTTC. It is translated as CASSLVGTAYNEQFF.

This clonotype came up many times. The chain has TRBV7-9 and TRBJ1-1; 11 nucleotides align to TRBD1. The CDR3 is made up of 18 amino acids. V lost 5 bases to trimming and J lost 4 bases; unmatched junction nucleotides: 15. The germline gives CDR1 SEHNR, CDR2 FQNEAQ (reference sequence). CDR3: CASSQDRGRVWRGTEAFF. The CDR3 DNA reads as TGTGCCAGCAGCCAGGACAGGGGGCGGGTCTGGCGCGGCACTGAAGCTTTCTTT.

As to this clonotype: One end of the junction is discordant with germline, which a read error may explain. The rearrangement uses TRBV2 and TRBJ1-1, with D maybe TRBD1 (6 bases). Germline lookup yields CDR1 SNHLY and CDR2 FYNNEI. The CDR3 extends over 15 amino acids. The DNA for the CDR3 is TGTGCCAGCAGTGACAGGGGTCACCTGAACACTGAAACTTTCTTT. Residues: CASSDRGHLNTETFF.

This chain connects TRBV30 to TRBJ1-4; D not certain. The CDR3 is made up of 15 amino acids. Germline CDR1 GTSNPN, CDR2 SVGIG (reference sequence). Between the trimmed V and J ends, which lost 3 bases and 9 bases, there was a span of 20 bases. The CDR3 loop reads CAWSLGVTFGKKLFF. CDR3 nucleotides: TGTGCCTGGAGCCTCGGCGTGACATTCGGTAAAAAACTGTTTTTT.

This clonotype has ten or more counts. The chain recombines TRBV7-9 with TRBJ2-7; 8 bases fit TRBD2. J was trimmed by 2 bases and V by 8 bases; bases with no gene match: 5. Germline V gene lookup returns CDR1 SEHNR and CDR2 FQNEAQ (reference sequence). The CDR3 is 13 amino acids. The CDR3 DNA sequence: TGTGCCAGCCGCGGGGGGACCGCCTACGAGCAGTACTTC. It is translated as CASRGGTAYEQYF.

This clonotype appeared many times. The chain carries TRBV13 and TRBJ1-6; no clear D gene. The CDR3 runs 12 residues. V dropped 5 bases and J dropped 5 bases, with 4 bases sitting between them. The germline CDR1 and CDR2 sequences are PRHDT and FYEKMQ (reference sequence). CDR3 loop: CASSTNNSPLHF. DNA of the CDR3: TGTGCCAGCAGCACAAATAATTCACCCCTCCACTTT.

A few counts support this clonotype. The chain recombines TRBV6-2 or TRBV6-3 with TRBJ2-1; D may be TRBD2 (6 bases). Per the germline V gene, CDR1 is MNHEY and CDR2 is SVGEGT. The length of the CDR3 is 16 residues. Trimming took 0 bases from V and 7 from J, leaving 16 bases between them. The CDR3 nucleotides are TGTGCCAGCAGTTACTCGTCGGCGGGATCTATAAATGAGCAGTTCTTC. Its translation is CASSYSSAGSINEQFF.

Comments on this clonotype: At one boundary the junction diverges from the germline segment, which might be a read error. The chain employs TRBV2 and TRBJ2-7, with D possibly being TRBD2 (5 bases). This CDR3 has 16 amino acids. The V gene's germline CDR1 is SNHLY and CDR2 FYNNEI. In DNA form, the CDR3 reads TGTGCCAACAGTGAGGGCGTCAGAAGGAGCTCCTACGAGCAGTACTTC. Translated: CANSEGVRRSSYEQYF.

This clonotype was counted once. A read error may account for a junction end that differs from germline. The genes are TRBV6-2 or TRBV6-3 and TRBJ2-4; D not resolved. The V gene's germline CDR1 is MNHEY and CDR2 SVGEGT. The CDR3 sequence is 15 residues long. CDR3 bases: TGTGCCAGCAGTTATCCCCCGCAGTGCCGGAACATTCAGTATTTC. Translating gives CASSYPPQCRNIQYF.

In this sample, this clonotype turned up many times. The V call is TRBV27, the J call TRBJ2-7; D call uncertain. The CDR3 totals 13 residues. Germline values: CDR1 MNHEY, CDR2 SMNVEV (reference sequence). V was cut by 4 bases and J by 3 bases, with 10 bases left in between. This chain's CDR3 is CASSYGYNYEQYF. The CDR3 coding sequence is TGTGCCAGCAGTTACGGGTACAACTACGAGCAGTACTTC.